The 15 T cell receptor beta chains reported below all come from one sample, sequenced in a study of blood T cell repertoires in COVID-19 (dated by TCRdb to 2020 to 2022). The library was made by the immunoSEQ multiplex PCR assay. Held by TCRdb, this immuneACCESS table contains in-frame sequences only and omits some clones. Under half of the omission traces to an unresolved V gene where checked; the cause of the rest is unknown. The sample table lists over 400,000 clones, 70% to 90% of them with a count of one. Of the sample, more than 7.5% is held by the ten largest clones. The sample was PBMCs or T cells enriched from blood (not recorded which). The receptors stem from a woman aged 55-75 years who had recovered from COVID-19.

The chain employs TRBV4-1 and TRBJ2-2, with D possibly matching TRBD1 (6 bases). CDR3 length: 14 residues. The germline V gene encodes CDR1 MGHRA and CDR2 YSYEKL. V was trimmed by 4 bases and J by 1 base, leaving 7 bases between them. The CDR3 is CASSRTENTGELFF. The CDR3 DNA is TGCGCCAGCAGCCGGACAGAGAACACCGGGGAGCTGTTTTTT.

The V call is TRBV20-1, the J call TRBJ2-7; tentative D call: TRBD1 (6 bases). The CDR3 runs to 11 residues. Germline values: CDR1 DFQATT, CDR2 SNEGSKA (reference sequence). The CDR3 DNA sequence: TGCAGCATGGGGGCCTCCTACGAGCAGTACTTC. This translates into CSMGASYEQYF.

Only one count was recorded for this clone. The chain has TRBV21-1 and TRBJ1-2. TRBV21-1 corresponds to a pseudogene. CDR3 length: 17 residues. The CDR3 loop is CASHHLTSNGGTDGYTF. The DNA of the CDR3 is TGTGCCAGCCACCACCTTACATCGAACGGGGGGACCGATGGCTACACCTTC.

This chain uses TRBV7-9 with TRBJ1-4; D is undetermined. V was cut by 5 bases and J by 4 bases, with 23 bases left in between. Germline values: CDR1 SEHNR, CDR2 FQNEAQ (reference sequence). The CDR3 is 18 amino acids. The CDR3 region has the DNA TGTGCCAGCAGCGACCCACTAACCAGCAGCGAGCTTAATGAAAAACTGTTTTTT. This gives the protein CASSDPLTSSELNEKLFF.

This clone is a singleton in its sample. The chain recombines TRBV15 with TRBJ2-1; 7 bases are shared with TRBD1. J gave up 0 bases and V 9 bases, and 5 bases lay outside the gene matches. The CDR3 has 14 residues. Germline V gene data show CDR1 as LNHNV and CDR2 as YYDKDF (reference sequence). DNA of the CDR3: TGTGCCACGGGTAGGGGGCCCTCCTACAATGAGCAGTTCTTC. Its protein is CATGRGPSYNEQFF.

The rearrangement joins TRBV6-5 to TRBJ2-3; 7 bases agree with TRBD1. Losses at the gene ends were 6 bases for V and 8 bases for J; bases not matched to a gene: 5. The CDR3 loop spans 12 amino acids. Per germline, CDR1 MNHEY and CDR2 SVGAGI. CDR3 nucleotides: TGTGCCAGCAGAGACACAGGGGCTACGCAGTATTTT. Translated, it gives CASRDTGATQYF.

The chain couples TRBV29-1 to TRBJ1-5; 9 positions agree with TRBD1. Germline loops: CDR1 SQVTM, CDR2 ANQGSEA. V was clipped by 7 bases and J by 3 bases; unmatched bases: 4. The CDR3 is 13 residues long. The CDR3 reads CSARTGDNQPQHF. The CDR3 DNA follows: TGCAGCGCCAGGACAGGGGACAATCAGCCCCAGCATTTT.

The chain uses TRBV10-1 and TRBJ2-7; 7 bases are shared with TRBD1. This CDR3 region has 13 residues. V was clipped by 8 bases and J by 2 bases; unmatched bases: 6. CDR1 is WNHNN, CDR2 SYGVQD, per germline (reference sequence). CDR3 nucleotides: TGCGCCAGCTGGGACAGTCAAGCCTACGAGCAGTACGTC. It codes for CASWDSQAYEQYV.

The chain is built from TRBV2 and TRBJ1-5, with 7 bases identical to TRBD1. The CDR3 is made up of 13 amino acids. CDR1 SNHLY and CDR2 FYNNEI come from the germline V gene. With 5 bases clipped from V and 4 bases from J, the junction kept 2 bases outside the gene matches. In DNA form, the CDR3 reads TGTGCCAGCAGTCAGGACAGGAATCAGCCCCAGCATTTT. It translates to CASSQDRNQPQHF.

The chain carries TRBV9 and TRBJ2-1; 7 bases agree with TRBD2. This CDR3 region has 15 residues. Germline V lookup: CDR1 SGDLS, CDR2 YYNGEE. The ends lost 4 bases at V and 7 bases at J; junction bases unmatched: 11. CDR3 nucleotide sequence: TGTGCCAGCAGCAACCGGGACTATAGTTGGAATGAGCAGTTCTTC. Amino acid sequence: CASSNRDYSWNEQFF.

J is TRBJ1-1 and V is TRBV18; tentatively, D is TRBD1 (5 bases). V shed 2 bases and J shed 1 base, with 14 bases lying between them. CDR1 is KGHSH, CDR2 LQKENI, per germline. This CDR3 region has 16 residues. Written as DNA, the CDR3 is TGTGCCAGCTCACCAAGGGGCGCGTTGCAGAACACTGAAGCTTTCTTT. This sequence encodes CASSPRGALQNTEAFF.

The chain combines TRBV5-6 with TRBJ2-3, with D hard to call. This CDR3 is built from 11 residues. Germline V gene sequence: CDR1 SGHDT, CDR2 YYEEEE. The ends were cut back, 8 bases at V and 5 bases at J, with 9 bases in the middle. The CDR3 coding sequence is TGTGCCAGTGCCTCGGGAGATACGCAGTATTTT. Its translation: CASASGDTQYF.

The chain carries TRBV19 and TRBJ1-2; D gene unclear. Trimming took 6 bases from V and 6 from J, leaving 14 bases between them. CDR3 length: 13 residues. The germline gives CDR1 LNHDA, CDR2 SQIVND (reference sequence). The CDR3 spells CASSKQQRHGYTF. The CDR3 DNA reads as TGTGCCAGTAGCAAGCAACAGCGGCATGGCTACACCTTC.

The CDR3 reads CASSESSLIGHYNEQFF. Here the CDR3 DNA reads TGCGCCAGCAGTGAGTCGTCATTGATCGGACATTACAATGAGCAGTTCTTC. This chain joins TRBV10-1 and TRBJ2-1, with D possibly TRBD1 on 5 matching bases. Trimming pared 0 bases from V and 4 bases from J, leaving 16 bases between. Germline V lookup: CDR1 WNHNN, CDR2 SYGVQD (reference sequence). The CDR3 contains 17 residues.

Points on this clone: The same CDR3 is also encoded by other DNA sequences in this sample. This chain connects TRBV2 to TRBJ2-4, with D tentatively TRBD2 (6 bases). This CDR3 spans 14 amino acids. Germline CDR1 is SNHLY and CDR2 is FYNNEI. V lost 3 bases and J 1 base, leaving 7 bases between the germline ends. The CDR3 sequence: CASSEAGAKNIQYF. The CDR3 region has the DNA TGTGCCAGCAGTGAGGCGGGGGCCAAAAACATTCAGTACTTC.